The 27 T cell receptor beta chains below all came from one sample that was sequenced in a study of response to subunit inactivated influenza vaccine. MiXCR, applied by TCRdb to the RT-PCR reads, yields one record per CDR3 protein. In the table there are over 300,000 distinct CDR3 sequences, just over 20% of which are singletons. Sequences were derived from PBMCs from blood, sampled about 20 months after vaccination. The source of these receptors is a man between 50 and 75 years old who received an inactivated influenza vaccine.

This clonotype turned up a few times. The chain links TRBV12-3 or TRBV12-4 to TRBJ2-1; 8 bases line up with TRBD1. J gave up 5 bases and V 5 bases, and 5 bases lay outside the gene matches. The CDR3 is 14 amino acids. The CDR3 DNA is TGTGCCAGCAGTCTTCGGACAGGGAACAATGAGCAGTTCTTC. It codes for CASSLRTGNNEQFF.

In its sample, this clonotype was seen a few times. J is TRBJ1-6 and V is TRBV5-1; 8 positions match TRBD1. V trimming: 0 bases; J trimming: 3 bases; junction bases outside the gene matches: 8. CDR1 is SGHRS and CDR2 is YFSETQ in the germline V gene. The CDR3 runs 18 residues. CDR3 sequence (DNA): TGCGCCAGCAGCTTGGGGACAGGGCACGAATTCTATAATTCACCCCTCCACTTT. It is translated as CASSLGTGHEFYNSPLHF.

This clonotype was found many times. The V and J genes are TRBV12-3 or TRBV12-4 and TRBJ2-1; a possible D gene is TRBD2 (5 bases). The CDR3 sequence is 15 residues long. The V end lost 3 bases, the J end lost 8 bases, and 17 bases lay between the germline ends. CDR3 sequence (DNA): TGTGCCAGCAGTTTGAGGTTAACTCCCGGGGATGAGCAGTTCTTC. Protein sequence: CASSLRLTPGDEQFF.

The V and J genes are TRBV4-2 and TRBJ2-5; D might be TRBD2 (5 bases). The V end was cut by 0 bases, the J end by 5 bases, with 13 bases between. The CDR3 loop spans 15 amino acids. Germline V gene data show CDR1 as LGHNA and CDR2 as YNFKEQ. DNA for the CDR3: TGTGCCAGCAGCCAAGACCTAGCAGTCAGGGAGACCCAGTACTTC. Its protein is CASSQDLAVRETQYF.

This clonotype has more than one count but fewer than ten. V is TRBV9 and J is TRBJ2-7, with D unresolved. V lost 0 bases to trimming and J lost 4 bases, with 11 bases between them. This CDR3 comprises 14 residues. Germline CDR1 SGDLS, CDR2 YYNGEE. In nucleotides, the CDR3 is TGTGCCAGCAGCGTAGCGGCGTCCGGATACGAGCAGTACTTC. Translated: CASSVAASGYEQYF.

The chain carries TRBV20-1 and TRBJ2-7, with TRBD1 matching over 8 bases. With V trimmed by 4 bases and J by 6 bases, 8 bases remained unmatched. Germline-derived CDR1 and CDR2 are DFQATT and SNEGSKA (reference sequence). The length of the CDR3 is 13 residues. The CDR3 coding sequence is TGCAGTGCTATACGGACAGGGTTGAGCGAGCAGTACTTC. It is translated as CSAIRTGLSEQYF.

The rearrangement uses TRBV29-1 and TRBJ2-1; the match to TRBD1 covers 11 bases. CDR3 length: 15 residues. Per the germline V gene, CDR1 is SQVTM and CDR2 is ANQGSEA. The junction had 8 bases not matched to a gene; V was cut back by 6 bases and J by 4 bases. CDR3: CSVSEGTGGYNEQFF. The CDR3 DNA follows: TGCAGCGTCTCAGAGGGGACAGGGGGTTACAATGAGCAGTTCTTC.

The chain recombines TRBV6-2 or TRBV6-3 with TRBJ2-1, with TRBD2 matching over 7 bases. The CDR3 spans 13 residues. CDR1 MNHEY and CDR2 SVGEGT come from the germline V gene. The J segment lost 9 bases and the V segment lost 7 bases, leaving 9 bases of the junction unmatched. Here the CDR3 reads CASTDFREGEQFF. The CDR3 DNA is TGTGCCAGCACCGACTTCAGGGAGGGTGAGCAGTTCTTC.

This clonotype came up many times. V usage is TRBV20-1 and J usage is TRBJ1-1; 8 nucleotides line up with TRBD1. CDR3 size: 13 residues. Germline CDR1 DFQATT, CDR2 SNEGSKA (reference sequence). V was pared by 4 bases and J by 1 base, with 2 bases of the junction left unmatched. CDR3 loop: CSAKQGGNTEAFF. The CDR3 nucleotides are TGCAGTGCTAAACAGGGGGGGAACACTGAAGCTTTCTTT.

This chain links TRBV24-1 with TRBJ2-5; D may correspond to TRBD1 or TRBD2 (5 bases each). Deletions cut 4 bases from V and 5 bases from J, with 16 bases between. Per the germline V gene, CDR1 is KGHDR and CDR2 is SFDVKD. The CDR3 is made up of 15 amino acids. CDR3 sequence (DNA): TGTGCCACCAGTGAAACGACAACGGGGCGGGAGACCCAGTACTTC. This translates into CATSETTTGRETQYF.

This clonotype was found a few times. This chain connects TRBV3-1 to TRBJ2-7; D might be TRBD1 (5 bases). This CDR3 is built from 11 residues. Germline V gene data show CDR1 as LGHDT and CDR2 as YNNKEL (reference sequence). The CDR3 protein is CAIGQEYEQYF. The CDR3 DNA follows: TGTGCTATAGGACAAGAATACGAGCAGTACTTC.

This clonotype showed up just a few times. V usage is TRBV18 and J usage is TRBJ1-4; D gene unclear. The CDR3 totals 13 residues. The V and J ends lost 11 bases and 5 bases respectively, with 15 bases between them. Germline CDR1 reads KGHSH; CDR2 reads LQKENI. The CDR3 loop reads CASLYSVNEKLFF. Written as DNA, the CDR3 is TGTGCCTCCCTGTATTCCGTGAATGAAAAACTGTTTTTT.

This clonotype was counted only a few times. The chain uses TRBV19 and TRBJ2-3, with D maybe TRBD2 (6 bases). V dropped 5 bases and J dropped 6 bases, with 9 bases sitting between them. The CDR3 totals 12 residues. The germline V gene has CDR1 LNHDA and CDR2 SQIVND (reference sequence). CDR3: CASSRGMDTQYF. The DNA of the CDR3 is TGTGCCAGTAGTCGGGGGATGGATACGCAGTATTTT.

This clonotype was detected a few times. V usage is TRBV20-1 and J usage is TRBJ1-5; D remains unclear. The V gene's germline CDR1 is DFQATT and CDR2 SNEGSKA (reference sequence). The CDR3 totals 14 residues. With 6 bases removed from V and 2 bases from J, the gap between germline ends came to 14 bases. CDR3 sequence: CSAYDPGGNQPQHF. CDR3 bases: TGCAGTGCCTACGATCCGGGCGGCAATCAGCCCCAGCATTTT.

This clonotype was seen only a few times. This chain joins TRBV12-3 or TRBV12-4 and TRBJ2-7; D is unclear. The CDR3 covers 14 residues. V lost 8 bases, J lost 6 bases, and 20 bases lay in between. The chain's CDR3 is CASCGWPAGPEQYF. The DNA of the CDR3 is TGTGCCAGCTGCGGCTGGCCGGCAGGTCCCGAGCAGTACTTC.

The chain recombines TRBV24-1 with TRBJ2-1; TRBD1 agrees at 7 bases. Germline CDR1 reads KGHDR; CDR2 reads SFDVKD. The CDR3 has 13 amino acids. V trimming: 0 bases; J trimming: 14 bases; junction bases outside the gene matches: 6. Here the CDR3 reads CATSDLPGTEEFF. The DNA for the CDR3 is TGTGCCACCAGTGATTTGCCTGGGACAGAAGAGTTCTTC.

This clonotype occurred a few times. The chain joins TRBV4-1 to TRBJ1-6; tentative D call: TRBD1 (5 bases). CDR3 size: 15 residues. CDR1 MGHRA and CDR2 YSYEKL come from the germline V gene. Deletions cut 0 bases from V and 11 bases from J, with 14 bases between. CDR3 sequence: CASSQDASLGAPLHF. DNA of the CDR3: TGCGCCAGCAGCCAAGATGCCTCCCTAGGGGCACCCCTCCACTTT.

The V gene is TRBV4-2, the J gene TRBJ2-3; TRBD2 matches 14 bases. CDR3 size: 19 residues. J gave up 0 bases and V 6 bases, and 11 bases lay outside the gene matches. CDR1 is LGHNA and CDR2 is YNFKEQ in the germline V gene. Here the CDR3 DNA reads TGTGCCAGCAGGCGATTGACTAGCGGGAGGGCCCATAGCACAGATACGCAGTATTTT. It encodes CASRRLTSGRAHSTDTQYF.

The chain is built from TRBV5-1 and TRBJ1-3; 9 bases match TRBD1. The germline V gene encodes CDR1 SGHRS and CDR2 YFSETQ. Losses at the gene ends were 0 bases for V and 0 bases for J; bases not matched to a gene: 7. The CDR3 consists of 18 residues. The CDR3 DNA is TGCGCCAGCAGCTTGGCCGGACAGGGGTCCATCTCTGGAAACACCATATATTTT. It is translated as CASSLAGQGSISGNTIYF.

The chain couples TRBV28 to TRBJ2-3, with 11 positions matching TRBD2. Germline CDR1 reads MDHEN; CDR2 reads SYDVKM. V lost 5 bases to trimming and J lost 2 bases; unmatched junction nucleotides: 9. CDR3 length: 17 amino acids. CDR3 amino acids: CASSPAGLAAHTDTQYF. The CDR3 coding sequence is TGTGCCAGCAGTCCAGCGGGACTAGCGGCACACACAGATACGCAGTATTTT.

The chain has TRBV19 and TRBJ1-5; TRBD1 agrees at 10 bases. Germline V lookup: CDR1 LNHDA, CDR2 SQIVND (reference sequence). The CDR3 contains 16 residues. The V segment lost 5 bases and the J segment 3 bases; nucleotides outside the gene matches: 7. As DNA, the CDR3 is TGTGCCAGTAGTCTCCGGGACAGGGGTTTCAATCAGCCCCAGCATTTT. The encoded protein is CASSLRDRGFNQPQHF. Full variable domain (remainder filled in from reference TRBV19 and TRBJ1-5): DGGITQSPKYLFRKEGQNVTLSCEQNLNHDAMYWYRQDPGQGLRLIYYSQIVNDFQKGDIAEGYSVSREKKESFPLTVTSAQKNPTAFYLCASSLRDRGFNQPQHFGDGTRLSIL.

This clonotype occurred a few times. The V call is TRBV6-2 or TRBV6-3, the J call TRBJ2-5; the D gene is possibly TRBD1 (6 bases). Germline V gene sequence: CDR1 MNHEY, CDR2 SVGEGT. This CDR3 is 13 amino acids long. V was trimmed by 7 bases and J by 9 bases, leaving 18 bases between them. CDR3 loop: CASKLTGSGSQYF. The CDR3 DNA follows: TGTGCCAGCAAACTGACAGGTTCGGGGTCCCAGTACTTC.

CDR3 nucleotide sequence: TGTGCCAGCACTTTGCGGGGAGTCAATCAGCCCCAGCATTTT. Its protein product is CASTLRGVNQPQHF. V usage is TRBV6-2 or TRBV6-3 and J usage is TRBJ1-5, with D hard to call. This CDR3 has 14 amino acids. The germline V gene has CDR1 MNHEY and CDR2 SVGEGT. The V end lost 7 bases, the J end lost 3 bases, and 13 bases lay between the germline ends.

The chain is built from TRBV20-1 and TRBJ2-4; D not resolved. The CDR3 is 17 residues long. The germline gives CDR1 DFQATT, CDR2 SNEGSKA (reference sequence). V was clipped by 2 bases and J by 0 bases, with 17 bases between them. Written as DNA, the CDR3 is TGCAGTGCTAGATCCCAAAAATCACAGCTAGCCAAAAACATTCAGTACTTC. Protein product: CSARSQKSQLAKNIQYF.

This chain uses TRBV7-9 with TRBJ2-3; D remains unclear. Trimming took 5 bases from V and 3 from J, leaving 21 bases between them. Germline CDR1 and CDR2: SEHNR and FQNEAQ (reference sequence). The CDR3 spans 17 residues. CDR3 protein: CASSPTQLSSRTDTQYF. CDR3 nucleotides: TGTGCCAGCAGCCCTACACAACTCTCCTCAAGGACAGATACGCAGTATTTT.

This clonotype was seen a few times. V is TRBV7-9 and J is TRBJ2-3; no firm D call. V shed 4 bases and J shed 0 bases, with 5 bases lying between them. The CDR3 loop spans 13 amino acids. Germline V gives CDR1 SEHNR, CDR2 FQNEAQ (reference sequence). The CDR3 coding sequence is TGTGCCAGCAGCTCCCCTAGCACAGATACGCAGTATTTT. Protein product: CASSSPSTDTQYF.

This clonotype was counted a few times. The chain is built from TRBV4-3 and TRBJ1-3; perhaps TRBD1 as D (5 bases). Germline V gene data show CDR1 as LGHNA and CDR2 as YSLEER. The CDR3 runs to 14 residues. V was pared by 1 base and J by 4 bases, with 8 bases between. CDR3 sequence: CASSQGGEGNTIYF. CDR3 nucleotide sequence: TGCGCCAGCAGCCAAGGGGGCGAGGGAAACACCATATATTTT.